These 6 T cell receptor beta chains were sequenced from one sample in a study of CD8 T cells in Susac syndrome (dated by TCRdb to between 2018 and 2020). Libraries were made using the immunoSEQ multiplex PCR assay. RNA was extracted with the RNeasy kit and roughly 0.45 to 1 ug was reverse transcribed using random hexamers. TCRdb reprocessed the public reads (quality trimming at Q25 with fastp, clone calling with MiXCR) and kept in-frame beta chains. CDR3 protein duplicates are merged, each entry listing the most common genes and DNA. Across this sample there are roughly 140,000 distinct CDR3 sequences, with 95% to 96% seen only once. The ten largest clones take up 0.13% to 0.15% of the sample. Input material: CD8+ T cells from PBMCs. These receptors came from a human donor with multiple sclerosis.

V is TRBV12-3 or TRBV12-4 and J is TRBJ1-1; no reliable D call. The CDR3 has 12 amino acids. The V end lost 8 bases, the J end lost 1 base, and 8 bases lay between the germline ends. CDR3 DNA: TGTGCCAGCTATAACAGGAACACTGAAGCTTTCTTT. The encoded protein is CASYNRNTEAFF.

The chain links TRBV28 to TRBJ1-5; D remains unclear. V dropped 7 bases and J dropped 5 bases, with 27 bases sitting between them. The germline CDR1 and CDR2 sequences are MDHEN and SYDVKM. The CDR3 is made up of 18 amino acids. The DNA for the CDR3 is TGTGCCAGCACACCTGGGGATGGGCTGCTTCTAGTGGATCAGCCCCAGCATTTT. This gives the protein CASTPGDGLLLVDQPQHF.

The chain joins TRBV3-1 to TRBJ2-1, with 7 bases fitting TRBD2. The junction had 4 bases not matched to a gene; V was cut back by 0 bases and J by 2 bases. The CDR3 consists of 16 residues. Germline CDR1 reads LGHDT; CDR2 reads YNNKEL (reference sequence). CDR3 amino acids: CASSQDTSGAYNEQFF. The DNA for the CDR3 is TGTGCCAGCAGCCAAGATACGAGCGGGGCCTACAATGAGCAGTTCTTC.

The chain uses TRBV19 and TRBJ2-1, with D unclear. The CDR3 extends over 11 amino acids. Trimming left V 3 bases short and J 12 bases short, with 9 bases between. CDR1 and CDR2 (germline): LNHDA, SQIVND (reference sequence). CDR3 amino acids: CASSMGNGQFF. The CDR3 DNA reads TGTGCCAGTAGTATGGGCAACGGGCAGTTCTTC.

The chain recombines TRBV12-3 or TRBV12-4 with TRBJ1-2; TRBD1 is a possible D gene (6 bases). Trimming removed 2 bases from V and 5 bases from J, with 9 bases in between. The CDR3 is 13 amino acids. The CDR3 is CASSLPQGYGYTF. In nucleotides, the CDR3 is TGTGCCAGCAGTTTACCTCAGGGGTATGGCTACACCTTC.

J is TRBJ2-3 and V is TRBV7-8; maybe TRBD2 (6 bases). Germline lookup yields CDR1 SGHVS and CDR2 FQNEAQ. V was clipped by 5 bases and J by 2 bases, with 11 bases between them. The CDR3 loop spans 14 amino acids. DNA for the CDR3: TGTGCCAGCAGCACAGGACTACCCACAGATACGCAGTATTTT. Translation gives CASSTGLPTDTQYF.